This TCR beta chain was retrieved from a study of T cell repertoires in cytomegalovirus infection (dated by TCRdb to the late 2010s). For the wider study: Donor HLA type was relevant to the analysis, because carriage of CMV infection together with the matching HLA type was indicated by public TCR beta signatures. Results the study describes overall, beyond this receptor: The ex vivo response was dominated by HLA-C-restricted CMV-specific TCR beta clonotypes, which also provided the single most frequent clonotype in two of eight donors. In both this cohort and an independent cohort of a few hundred donors, the cumulative frequency of public TCR beta family members distinguished carriers of CMV infection plus the relevant HLA type.

Data came from an Illumina HiSeq 1500. Using fastp trimming at Q25 and MiXCR clonotype assembly, TCRdb reanalyzed the public sequencing data and kept in-frame beta chains. Under each unique CDR3 protein, matching rows form one entry showing the most common genes and DNA. The sample records roughly 310,000 distinct CDR3 sequences, about a sixth of which are singletons. The top ten constitute about 11% of the sample. The germline V gene gives CDR1 as MDHEN and CDR2 as SYDVKM. A distance of 12 bases separates the germline ends of V and J, which lose 10 bases and 0 bases respectively. From the cysteine through the phenylalanine, the CDR3 covers 13 amino acids. The only DNA kept is the CDR3, 39 bases in frame from the first base. This clonotype has only a few counts. The antigen it recognizes is unknown. Base qualities are not at hand, and no much larger clone is one base apart.

This receptor was identified in a human donor in good health (CMV status not recorded). Some clones in this sample may be carry-over from other donors' samples. Sequences were obtained from PBMCs. This receptor chain uses TRBV28 and TRBJ1-1; the best D guess is TRBD1, with 5 bases matching. At the DNA level, the sequence is TGTGCCACAGACAGTTCCATGAACACTGAAGCTTTCTTT. The translation is CATDSSMNTEAFF.